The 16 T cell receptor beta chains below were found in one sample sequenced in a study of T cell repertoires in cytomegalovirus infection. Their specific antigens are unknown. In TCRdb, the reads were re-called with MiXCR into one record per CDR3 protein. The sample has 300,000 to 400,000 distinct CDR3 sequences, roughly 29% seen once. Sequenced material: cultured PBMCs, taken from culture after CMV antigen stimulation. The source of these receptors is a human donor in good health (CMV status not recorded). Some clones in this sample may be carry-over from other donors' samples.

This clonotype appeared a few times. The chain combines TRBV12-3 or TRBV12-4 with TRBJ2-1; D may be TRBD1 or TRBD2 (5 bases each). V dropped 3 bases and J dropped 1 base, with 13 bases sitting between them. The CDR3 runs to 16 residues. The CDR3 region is CASSFGTGLSYNEQFF. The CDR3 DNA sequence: TGTGCCAGCAGTTTTGGGACCGGGTTGTCCTACAATGAGCAGTTCTTC.

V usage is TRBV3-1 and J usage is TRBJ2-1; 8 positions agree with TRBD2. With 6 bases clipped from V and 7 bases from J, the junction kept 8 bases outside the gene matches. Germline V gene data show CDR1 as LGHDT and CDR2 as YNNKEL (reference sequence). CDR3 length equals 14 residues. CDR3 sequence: CASSRTSRVNEQFF. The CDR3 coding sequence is TGTGCCAGCAGTCGGACTAGCCGAGTGAATGAGCAGTTCTTC.

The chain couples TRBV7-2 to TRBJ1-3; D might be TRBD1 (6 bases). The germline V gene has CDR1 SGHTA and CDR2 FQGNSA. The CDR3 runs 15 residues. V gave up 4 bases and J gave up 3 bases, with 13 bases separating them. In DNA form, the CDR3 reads TGTGCCAGCAGCTCGAGGGGCAGGGGTGGAAACACCATATATTTT. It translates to CASSSRGRGGNTIYF. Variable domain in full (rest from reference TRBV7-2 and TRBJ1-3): GAGVSQSPSNKVTEKGKDVELRCDPISGHTALYWYRQSLGQGLEFLIYFQGNSAPDKSGLPSDRFSAERTGGSVSTLTIQRTQQEDSAVYLCASSSRGRGGNTIYFGEGSWLTVV.

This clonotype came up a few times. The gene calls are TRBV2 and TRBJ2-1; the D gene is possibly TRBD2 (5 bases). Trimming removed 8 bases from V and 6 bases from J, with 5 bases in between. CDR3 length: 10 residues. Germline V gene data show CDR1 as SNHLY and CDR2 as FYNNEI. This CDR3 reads CASEGNEQFF. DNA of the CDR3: TGTGCCAGCGAGGGCAATGAGCAGTTCTTC.

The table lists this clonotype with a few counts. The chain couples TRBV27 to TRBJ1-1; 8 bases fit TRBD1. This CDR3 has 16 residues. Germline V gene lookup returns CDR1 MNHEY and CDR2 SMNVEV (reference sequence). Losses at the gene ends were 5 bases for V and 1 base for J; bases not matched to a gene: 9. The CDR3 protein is CASSATPGTGNTEAFF. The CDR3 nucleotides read TGTGCCAGCAGTGCCACTCCCGGGACAGGGAACACTGAAGCTTTCTTT.

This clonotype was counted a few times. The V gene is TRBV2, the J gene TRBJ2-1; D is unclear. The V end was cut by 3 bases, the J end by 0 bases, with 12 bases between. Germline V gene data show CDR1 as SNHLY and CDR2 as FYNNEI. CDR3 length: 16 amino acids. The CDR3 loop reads CASSDEAAISYNEQFF. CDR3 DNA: TGTGCCAGCAGTGATGAGGCAGCGATCTCCTACAATGAGCAGTTCTTC. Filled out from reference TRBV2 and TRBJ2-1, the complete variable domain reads EPEVTQTPSHQVTQMGQEVILRCVPISNHLYFYWYRQILGQKVEFLVSFYNNEISEKSEIFDDQFSVERPDGSNFTLKIRSTKLEDSAMYFCASSDEAAISYNEQFFGPGTRLTVL.

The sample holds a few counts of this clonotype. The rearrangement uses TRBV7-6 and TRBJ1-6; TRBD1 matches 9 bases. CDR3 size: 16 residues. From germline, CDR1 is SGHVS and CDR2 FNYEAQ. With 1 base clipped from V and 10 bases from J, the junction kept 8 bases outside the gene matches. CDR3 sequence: CASSLGTGTGYSPLHF. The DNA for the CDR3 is TGTGCCAGCAGCTTAGGCACCGGGACAGGGTACTCACCCCTCCACTTT.

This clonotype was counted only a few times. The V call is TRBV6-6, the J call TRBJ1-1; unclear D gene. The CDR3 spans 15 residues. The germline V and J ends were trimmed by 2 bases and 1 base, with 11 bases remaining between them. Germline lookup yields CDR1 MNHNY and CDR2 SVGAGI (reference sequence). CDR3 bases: TGTGCCAGCAGTTACGGAGGACGGCCGAACACTGAAGCTTTCTTT. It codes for CASSYGGRPNTEAFF.

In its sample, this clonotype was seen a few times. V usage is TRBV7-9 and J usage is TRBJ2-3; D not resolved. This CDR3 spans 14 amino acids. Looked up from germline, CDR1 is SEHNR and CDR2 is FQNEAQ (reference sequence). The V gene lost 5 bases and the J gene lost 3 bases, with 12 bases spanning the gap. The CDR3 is CASSTTTPTDTQYF. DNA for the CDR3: TGTGCCAGCAGCACAACGACTCCTACAGATACGCAGTATTTT. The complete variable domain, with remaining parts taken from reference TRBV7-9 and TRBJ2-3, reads DTGVSQNPRHKITKRGQNVTFRCDPISEHNRLYWYRQTLGQGPEFLTYFQNEAQLEKSRLLSDRFSAERPKGSFSTLEIQRTEQGDSAMYLCASSTTTPTDTQYFGPGTRLTVL.

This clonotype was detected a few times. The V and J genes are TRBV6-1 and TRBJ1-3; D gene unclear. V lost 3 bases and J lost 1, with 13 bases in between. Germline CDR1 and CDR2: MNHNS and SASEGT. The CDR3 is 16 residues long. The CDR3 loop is CASSDHLPGSGNTIYF. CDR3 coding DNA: TGTGCCAGCAGTGACCATCTGCCAGGATCTGGAAACACCATATATTTT.

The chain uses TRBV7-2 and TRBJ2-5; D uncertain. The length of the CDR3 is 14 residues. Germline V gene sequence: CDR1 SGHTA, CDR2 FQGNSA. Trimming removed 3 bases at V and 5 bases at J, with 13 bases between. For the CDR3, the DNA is TGTGCCAGCAGCTTCCGGCCCGGCTCGGAGACCCAGTACTTC. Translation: CASSFRPGSETQYF.

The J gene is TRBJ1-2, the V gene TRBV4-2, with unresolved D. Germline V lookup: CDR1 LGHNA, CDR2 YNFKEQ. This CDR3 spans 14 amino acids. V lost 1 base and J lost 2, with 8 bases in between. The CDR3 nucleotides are TGTGCCAGCAGCCAAGCGGGGAGCAACTATGGCTACACCTTC. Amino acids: CASSQAGSNYGYTF.

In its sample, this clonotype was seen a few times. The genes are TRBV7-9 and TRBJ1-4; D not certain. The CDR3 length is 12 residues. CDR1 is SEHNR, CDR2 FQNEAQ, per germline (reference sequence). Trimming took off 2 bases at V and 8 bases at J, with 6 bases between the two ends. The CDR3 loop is CASSLNVEKLFF. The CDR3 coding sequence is TGTGCCAGCAGCTTAAATGTCGAAAAACTGTTTTTT.

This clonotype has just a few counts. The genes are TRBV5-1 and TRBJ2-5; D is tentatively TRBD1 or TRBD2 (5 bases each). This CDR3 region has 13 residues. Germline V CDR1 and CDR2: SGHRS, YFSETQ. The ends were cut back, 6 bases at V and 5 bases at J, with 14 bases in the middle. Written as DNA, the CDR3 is TGCGCCAGCACGCTCGCCAGGGAGGAGACCCAGTACTTC. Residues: CASTLAREETQYF.

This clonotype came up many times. CDR3 in DNA: TGTGCCAGCAGCCACATGACCGGGACAGGGAACACTGAAGCTTTCTTT. As protein: CASSHMTGTGNTEAFF. This sequence joins TRBV7-2 and TRBJ1-1; 8 bases are a match to TRBD1. The CDR3 spans 16 residues. Unmatched junction bases numbered 9, after V lost 5 bases and J lost 1 base. In germline, CDR1 is SGHTA, CDR2 FQGNSA.

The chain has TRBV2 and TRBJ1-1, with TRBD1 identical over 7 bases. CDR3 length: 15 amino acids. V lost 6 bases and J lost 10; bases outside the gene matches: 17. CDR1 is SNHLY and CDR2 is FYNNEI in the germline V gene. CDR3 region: CASSGSLRQGGRAFF. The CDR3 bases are TGTGCCAGCAGCGGTTCTCTACGACAGGGCGGGAGAGCTTTCTTT.